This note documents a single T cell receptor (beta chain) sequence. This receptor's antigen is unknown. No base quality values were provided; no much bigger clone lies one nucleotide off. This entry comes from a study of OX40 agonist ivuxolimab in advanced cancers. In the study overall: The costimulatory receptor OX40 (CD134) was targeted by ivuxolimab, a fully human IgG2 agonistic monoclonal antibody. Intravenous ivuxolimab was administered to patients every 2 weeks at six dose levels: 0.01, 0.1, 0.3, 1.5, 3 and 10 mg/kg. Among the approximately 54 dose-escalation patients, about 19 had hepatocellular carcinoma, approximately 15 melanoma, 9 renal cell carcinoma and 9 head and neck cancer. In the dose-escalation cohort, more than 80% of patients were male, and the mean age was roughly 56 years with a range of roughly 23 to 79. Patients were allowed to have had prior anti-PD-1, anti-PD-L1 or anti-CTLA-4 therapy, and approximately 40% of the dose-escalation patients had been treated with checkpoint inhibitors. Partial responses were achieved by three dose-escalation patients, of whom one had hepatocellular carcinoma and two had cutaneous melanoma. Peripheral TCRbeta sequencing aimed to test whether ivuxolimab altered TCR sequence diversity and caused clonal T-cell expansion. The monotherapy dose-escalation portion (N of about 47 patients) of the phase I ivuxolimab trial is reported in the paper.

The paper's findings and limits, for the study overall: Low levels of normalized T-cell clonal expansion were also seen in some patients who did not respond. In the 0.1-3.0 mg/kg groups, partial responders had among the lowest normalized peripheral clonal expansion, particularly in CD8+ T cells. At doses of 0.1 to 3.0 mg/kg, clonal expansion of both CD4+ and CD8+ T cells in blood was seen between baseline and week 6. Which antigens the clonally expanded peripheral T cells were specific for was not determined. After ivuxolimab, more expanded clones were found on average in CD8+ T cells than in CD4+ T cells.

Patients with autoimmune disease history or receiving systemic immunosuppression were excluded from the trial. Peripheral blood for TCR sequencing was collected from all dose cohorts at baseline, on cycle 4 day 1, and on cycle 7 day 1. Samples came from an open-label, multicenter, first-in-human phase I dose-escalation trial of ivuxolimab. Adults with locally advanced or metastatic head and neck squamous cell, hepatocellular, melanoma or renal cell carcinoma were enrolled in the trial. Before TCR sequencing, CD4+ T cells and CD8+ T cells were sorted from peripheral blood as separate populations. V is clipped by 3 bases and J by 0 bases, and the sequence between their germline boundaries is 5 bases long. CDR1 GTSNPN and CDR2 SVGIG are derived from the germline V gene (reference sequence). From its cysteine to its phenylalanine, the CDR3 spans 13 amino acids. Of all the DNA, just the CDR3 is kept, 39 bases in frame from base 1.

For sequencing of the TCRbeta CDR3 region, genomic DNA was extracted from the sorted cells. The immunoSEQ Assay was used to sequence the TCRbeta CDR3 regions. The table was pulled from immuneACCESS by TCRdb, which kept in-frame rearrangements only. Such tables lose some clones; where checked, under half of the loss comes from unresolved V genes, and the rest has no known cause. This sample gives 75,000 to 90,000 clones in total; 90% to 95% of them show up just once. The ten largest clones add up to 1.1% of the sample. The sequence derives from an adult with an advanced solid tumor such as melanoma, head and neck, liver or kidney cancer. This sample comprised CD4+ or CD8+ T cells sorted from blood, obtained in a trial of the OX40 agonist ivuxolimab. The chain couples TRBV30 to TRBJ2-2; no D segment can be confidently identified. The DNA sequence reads TGTGCCTGGAGGTCTCCGAACACCGGGGAGCTGTTTTTT. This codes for CAWRSPNTGELFF.